This T cell receptor beta chain is drawn from a study of Graves' ophthalmopathy and Graves' hyperthyroidism. This clonotype was counted many times. Over 18 months of follow-up, stable hyperthyroidism required that no ophthalmopathy appear. Newly diagnosed, the hyperthyroidism patients had under 2 months' duration and were aged 18 to 65. Excluded were patients with other autoimmune diseases, uncontrolled infections, pregnancy or lactation. The authors diagnosed from clinical symptoms, serum thyroxine, TRAb, thyroid ultrasound and orbital computed tomography. CDR3 regions of TCR beta were amplified from RNA transcripts. RT-PCR with HTBI primers came first, then second-round multiplex PCR. One entry per CDR3 protein, called by TCRdb with MiXCR from the multiplex PCR reads. The data contain some 370,000 distinct CDR3 sequences, about a sixth of them singletons. Germline CDR1 reads ENHRY; CDR2 reads SYGVKD. The germline V and J ends were trimmed by 7 bases and 2 bases, with 14 bases remaining between them. This CDR3 spans 14 amino acids.

The sequenced sample was peripheral blood. The source of this sequence is an adult woman with stable Graves' hyperthyroidism. V usage is TRBV10-3 and J usage is TRBJ1-2; D possibly corresponds to TRBD1 (6 bases). The CDR3 DNA is TGTGCCATCAAGGGGCAGGGGCAAAACTATGGCTACACCTTC. Protein: CAIKGQGQNYGYTF.